Listed here is a single TCR beta chain. Trimming shortened V by 1 base and J by 14 bases, and 19 bases separated the two germline ends. The germline CDR1 and CDR2 sequences are DFQATT and SNEGSKA (reference sequence). The CDR3 totals 13 residues. TCRdb re-called the RT-PCR reads with MiXCR, one entry per CDR3 protein. Of approximately 720,000 distinct CDR3 sequences detected, approximately 14% appear once; the ten largest clones hold just over 3.5%. The sequence was obtained from a female donor in good health, serving as a healthy control. The rearrangement joins TRBV20-1 to TRBJ2-3; D is possibly TRBD2 (5 bases). The sequenced material came from memory CD4+ T cells from blood. The CDR3: CSARGPSPGEGYF. The CDR3 DNA reads as TGCAGTGCTAGAGGCCCGTCGCCGGGCGAGGGGTATTTT.